These 25 T cell receptor beta chains were all obtained from the same sample, sequenced in a study of T cells in Graves' hyperthyroidism and ophthalmopathy. What was amplified from RNA transcripts were TCR beta CDR3 regions. TCR CDR3 regions were first amplified by RT-PCR with HTBI primers. TCRdb reprocessed the multiplex PCR reads via MiXCR and lists one record per CDR3 protein. The sample records some 360,000 distinct CDR3 sequences, approximately 15% being singletons. Sequences were obtained from blood. These receptor sequences come from a woman between 55 and 75 years old with Graves' hyperthyroidism.

This clonotype has a count of ten or more. The chain uses TRBV29-1 and TRBJ2-5; weak D call: TRBD2 (7 bases). Germline V gene data show CDR1 as SQVTM and CDR2 as ANQGSEA. The V end lost 6 bases, the J end lost 5 bases, and 13 bases lay between the germline ends. This CDR3 comprises 12 residues. Here the CDR3 reads CSVAGRGETQYF. The CDR3, as DNA: TGCAGCGTGGCGGGGAGGGGGGAGACCCAGTACTTC.

This clonotype was recorded at least ten times. CDR3 in DNA: TGTGCCAGCAGCTTGGCGGGAACCGGGACAGATACGCAGTATTTT. Its translation is CASSLAGTGTDTQYF. This chain joins TRBV7-9 and TRBJ2-3; the D gene is possibly TRBD2 (6 bases). Looked up from germline, CDR1 is SEHNR and CDR2 is FQNEAQ (reference sequence). The CDR3 is 15 residues long. Trimming shortened V by 3 bases and J by 3 bases, and 13 bases separated the two germline ends.

The chain is built from TRBV10-1 and TRBJ2-1, with D possibly TRBD1 on 6 matching bases. This CDR3 region has 13 residues. V dropped 6 bases and J dropped 4 bases, with 10 bases sitting between them. Germline CDR1 reads WNHNN; CDR2 reads SYGVQD (reference sequence). The CDR3 sequence: CASSRTVYNEQFF. The CDR3 nucleotides read TGCGCCAGCAGCAGGACAGTTTACAATGAGCAGTTCTTC.

This clonotype was seen repeatedly, ten times or more. The gene calls are TRBV20-1 and TRBJ2-1; 10 bases fit TRBD2. CDR3 length: 15 amino acids. The trim removed 3 bases at V and 8 bases at J, leaving 10 bases unmatched. Germline CDR1 reads DFQATT; CDR2 reads SNEGSKA (reference sequence). The DNA for the CDR3 is TGCAGTGCTAGGCCCTCTAGCGGGAGATTCTATGAGCAGTTCTTC. It specifies CSARPSSGRFYEQFF.

The chain has TRBV30 and TRBJ2-2; D remains unclear. V dropped 1 base and J dropped 7 bases, with 10 bases sitting between them. Germline CDR1 is GTSNPN and CDR2 is SVGIG (reference sequence). The CDR3 sequence is 13 residues long. The CDR3 here is CAWSAHPNGELFF. CDR3 DNA sequence: TGTGCCTGGAGTGCACACCCGAACGGGGAGCTGTTTTTT.

As DNA, the CDR3 is TGCGCCAGCAGCTTGGCGGGGGAGACCGGGGAGCTGTTTTTT. Translated: CASSLAGETGELFF. The J gene is TRBJ2-2, the V gene TRBV5-1, with a tentative D call TRBD2 (6 bases). V was clipped by 0 bases and J by 5 bases, with 8 bases between them. CDR1 SGHRS and CDR2 YFSETQ come from the germline V gene. The CDR3 contains 14 residues.

In its sample, this clonotype was seen a few times. J is TRBJ2-3 and V is TRBV6-1; either TRBD1 or TRBD2 may fit D (7 bases each). Trimming removed 4 bases at V and 8 bases at J, with 10 bases between. The CDR3 spans 12 residues. CDR1 MNHNS and CDR2 SASEGT come from the germline V gene. Written as DNA, the CDR3 is TGTGCCAGCAGTGGGGAGGGGGCTACGCAGTATTTT. Protein: CASSGEGATQYF.

Many counts were recorded for this clonotype. This chain connects TRBV28 to TRBJ2-7; TRBD2 aligns across 14 bases. J lost 4 bases, V lost 5 bases, and 10 bases had no gene match. The CDR3 spans 17 residues. Germline lookup yields CDR1 MDHEN and CDR2 SYDVKM. The CDR3 reads CASSQTSGRARAYEQYF. The CDR3 DNA sequence: TGTGCCAGCAGTCAGACTAGCGGGAGGGCCAGGGCGTACGAGCAGTACTTC.

This clonotype was counted a few times. This sequence joins TRBV7-9 and TRBJ2-1; no definite D call. CDR3 length equals 11 residues. The germline CDR1 and CDR2 sequences are SEHNR and FQNEAQ (reference sequence). Trimming took off 5 bases at V and 9 bases at J, with 8 bases between the two ends. The CDR3 coding sequence is TGTGCCAGCAGCCCGCCCGTTGAGCAGTTCTTC. Protein sequence: CASSPPVEQFF.

This clonotype has only a few counts. This sequence joins TRBV5-1 and TRBJ2-1, with 7 positions matching TRBD2. V shed 1 base and J 4 bases; nucleotides not matched to a gene: 8. This CDR3 has 16 residues. Germline loops: CDR1 SGHRS, CDR2 YFSETQ. The CDR3 nucleotides are TGCGCCAGCAGCTTGATGGGCGGGAGTGCTTACAATGAGCAGTTCTTC. Translation: CASSLMGGSAYNEQFF.

The table lists this clonotype with many counts. The CDR3 DNA follows: TGTGCCAGCAGCTTAGTTGGCCAAACCAGCACAGATACGCAGTATTTT. Translation: CASSLVGQTSTDTQYF. The gene calls are TRBV7-9 and TRBJ2-3; D is ambiguous. V shed 1 base and J shed 0 bases, with 11 bases lying between them. CDR3 length equals 16 residues. From germline, CDR1 is SEHNR and CDR2 FQNEAQ (reference sequence).

This clonotype was recorded at least ten times. V usage is TRBV5-1 and J usage is TRBJ2-3; tentatively, D is TRBD1 (5 bases). Germline assignment: CDR1 SGHRS and CDR2 YFSETQ. V lost 0 bases and J lost 8, with 13 bases in between. This CDR3 contains 14 residues. CDR3 sequence reads: CASSLGGLDPTQYF. The DNA of the CDR3 is TGCGCCAGCAGCTTGGGGGGCCTGGACCCTACGCAGTATTTT.

As regards this clonotype: One end of the junction is discordant with germline, which a read error may explain. This chain links TRBV5-1 with TRBJ2-5; the D gene is possibly TRBD1 (6 bases). The germline gives CDR1 SGHRS, CDR2 YFSETQ. This CDR3 spans 15 amino acids. This CDR3 reads CASSTTGTPKETQYF. CDR3 bases: TGTGCCAGCAGCACAACCGGGACACCAAAAGAGACCCAGTACTTC.

V gene TRBV4-3 combines with J gene TRBJ2-4; possible D gene TRBD2, 5 bases. The V gene lost 2 bases and the J gene lost 0 bases, with 14 bases spanning the gap. This CDR3 is 17 amino acids long. Germline values: CDR1 LGHNA, CDR2 YSLEER. The CDR3 region has the DNA TGCGCCAGCAGCCAAAGAGAAGAGGGTCTAGCCAAAAACATTCAGTACTTC. Protein sequence: CASSQREEGLAKNIQYF.

This clonotype has a handful of counts. The rearrangement uses TRBV6-2 or TRBV6-3 and TRBJ1-2, with no clear D. V lost 10 bases and J 5 bases, leaving 14 bases between the germline ends. CDR1 and CDR2 (germline): MNHEY, SVGEGT. The CDR3 loop spans 12 amino acids. The CDR3 reads CATTSTSYGYTF. For the CDR3, the DNA is TGTGCCACCACTTCAACCAGTTATGGCTACACCTTC.

This clonotype was seen many times. This chain links TRBV5-8 with TRBJ2-5; possibly TRBD1 for D (6 bases). The CDR3 runs 14 residues. The V end was cut by 9 bases, the J end by 5 bases, with 20 bases between. Germline CDR1 SGHTS, CDR2 YDEGEE. CDR3 residues: CAITTRQARETQYF. DNA for the CDR3: TGTGCCATCACAACCAGACAGGCTCGGGAGACCCAGTACTTC.

This clonotype was counted between two and nine times. J is TRBJ2-2 and V is TRBV27; TRBD1 agrees at 8 bases. CDR3 length: 16 residues. V was clipped by 3 bases and J by 2 bases; unmatched bases: 5. Germline CDR1 reads MNHEY; CDR2 reads SMNVEV (reference sequence). The chain's CDR3 is CASSFRTGSNTGELFF. CDR3 DNA sequence: TGTGCCAGCAGTTTTCGGACAGGGTCCAACACCGGGGAGCTGTTTTTT.

This clonotype was counted many times. V gene TRBV10-3 combines with J gene TRBJ1-5, with TRBD1 matching over 9 bases. After removal of 6 bases from V and 1 base from J, the junction contained 1 base not matched to a gene. The CDR3 is made up of 14 amino acids. Germline lookup yields CDR1 ENHRY and CDR2 SYGVKD. The CDR3 reads CAIRGQGSNQPQHF. The CDR3 DNA follows: TGTGCCATCAGGGGACAGGGCAGCAATCAGCCCCAGCATTTT.

The sample holds a few counts of this clonotype. The rearrangement links TRBV12-3 or TRBV12-4 to TRBJ2-3; a weak D match, TRBD2 (6 bases). The V and J ends lost 7 bases and 6 bases respectively, with 17 bases between them. CDR3 size: 14 residues. DNA of the CDR3: TGTGCCAGCACAAGGTCGGACTATGCGGATACGCAGTATTTT. It specifies CASTRSDYADTQYF.

Ten or more counts support this clonotype. The V call is TRBV20-1, the J call TRBJ2-1; D not resolved. CDR3 length equals 11 residues. From germline, CDR1 is DFQATT and CDR2 SNEGSKA (reference sequence). Trimming cost V 3 bases and J 7 bases, with 7 bases left between them. As DNA, the CDR3 is TGCAGTGCTAGCCGGCGGAATGAGCAGTTCTTC. Its protein is CSASRRNEQFF.

This chain joins TRBV20-1 and TRBJ2-1; a possible D gene is TRBD2 (7 bases). V was trimmed by 6 bases and J by 6 bases, leaving 15 bases between them. Per the germline V gene, CDR1 is DFQATT and CDR2 is SNEGSKA (reference sequence). The CDR3 is made up of 13 amino acids. The CDR3 region has the DNA TGCAGTGCCCCTGGGGGGGCTGGCAATGAGCAGTTCTTC. This sequence encodes CSAPGGAGNEQFF.

In this sample, this clonotype turned up a few times. The V call is TRBV3-1, the J call TRBJ2-3; 7 bases match TRBD1. The CDR3 is 15 residues long. The germline CDR1 and CDR2 sequences are LGHDT and YNNKEL (reference sequence). The V gene end was trimmed by 6 bases and the J gene end by 2 bases; junction bases not matched to a gene: 8. In nucleotides, the CDR3 is TGTGCCAGCAGTGCGAGGACAGGATACACAGATACGCAGTATTTT. Its protein product is CASSARTGYTDTQYF.

This clonotype was detected a few times. This chain uses TRBV20-1 with TRBJ2-1; D gene ambiguous. Per germline, CDR1 DFQATT and CDR2 SNEGSKA (reference sequence). Trimming left V 3 bases short and J 8 bases short, with 8 bases between. The CDR3 has 11 amino acids. Here the CDR3 DNA reads TGCAGTGCTAGTAATGGCTATGAGCAGTTCTTC. Translated, it gives CSASNGYEQFF.

This clonotype was detected only a few times. The genes are TRBV7-3 and TRBJ2-3; D is unresolved. The CDR3 consists of 13 residues. Germline-derived CDR1 and CDR2 are SGHTA and FQGTGA. V was pared by 5 bases and J by 1 base, with 7 bases between. CDR3 residues: CASSPIRTDTQYF. The CDR3 DNA sequence: TGTGCCAGCAGCCCGATTCGCACAGATACGCAGTATTTT.

The table lists this clonotype with a few counts. The chain uses TRBV7-3 and TRBJ2-5; D call uncertain. Trimming took off 1 base at V and 3 bases at J, with 12 bases between the two ends. Germline loops: CDR1 SGHTA, CDR2 FQGTGA. The CDR3 contains 15 residues. The CDR3 spells CASSLMVRQEETQYF. In DNA, the CDR3 is TGTGCCAGCAGCTTAATGGTTCGGCAGGAAGAGACCCAGTACTTC.